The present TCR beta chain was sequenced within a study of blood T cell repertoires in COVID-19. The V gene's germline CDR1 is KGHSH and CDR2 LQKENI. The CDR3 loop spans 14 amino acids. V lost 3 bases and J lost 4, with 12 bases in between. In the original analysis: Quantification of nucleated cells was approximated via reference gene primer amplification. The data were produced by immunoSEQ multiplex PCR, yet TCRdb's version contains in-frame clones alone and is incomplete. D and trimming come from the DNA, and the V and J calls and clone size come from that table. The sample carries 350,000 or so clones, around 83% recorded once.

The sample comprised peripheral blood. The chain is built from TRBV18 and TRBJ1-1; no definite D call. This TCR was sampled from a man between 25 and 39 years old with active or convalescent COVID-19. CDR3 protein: CASSPSYQVTEAFF. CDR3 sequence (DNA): TGTGCCAGCTCACCTTCCTACCAGGTCACTGAAGCTTTCTTT.